The source of this T cell receptor (beta chain) is a study of shared clonotypes between healthy human individuals. Across the whole study: Each donor's CD4 naive and CD4 memory cells filled three plates apiece, CD8 naive two, and CD8 memory one. Whole-study findings and limits: Rarefaction analysis demonstrated incomplete sorted-subset sequencing notwithstanding large depth. Naive CD4 clonotypes were shared across a handful of donors at about 5%.

This table comes from immunoSEQ multiplex PCR, and its TCRdb copy is limited to in-frame clones, with some not included. The sample has more than 900,000 clones; roughly 74% are singletons. This clone was recorded at least ten times. The antigen is unknown. The same CDR3 is also encoded by other DNA sequences in this sample. The length of the CDR3 is 14 residues. In germline, CDR1 is SQVTM, CDR2 ANQGSEA. J was trimmed by 4 bases and V by 2 bases; bases with no gene match: 7. Sequencing used memory CD4+ T cells from PBMCs. Subset of the sample: CD45RA-negative fraction. The gene calls are TRBV29-1 and TRBJ1-2, with 7 bases identical to TRBD1. The receptor comes from a man aged 18 to 29 in good health. Some clones in this sample may be carry-over from other donors' samples. CDR3 nucleotides: TGCAGCGTTGAAAGCGGGGGACAGTCCTATGGCTACACCTTC. This codes for CSVESGGQSYGYTF.